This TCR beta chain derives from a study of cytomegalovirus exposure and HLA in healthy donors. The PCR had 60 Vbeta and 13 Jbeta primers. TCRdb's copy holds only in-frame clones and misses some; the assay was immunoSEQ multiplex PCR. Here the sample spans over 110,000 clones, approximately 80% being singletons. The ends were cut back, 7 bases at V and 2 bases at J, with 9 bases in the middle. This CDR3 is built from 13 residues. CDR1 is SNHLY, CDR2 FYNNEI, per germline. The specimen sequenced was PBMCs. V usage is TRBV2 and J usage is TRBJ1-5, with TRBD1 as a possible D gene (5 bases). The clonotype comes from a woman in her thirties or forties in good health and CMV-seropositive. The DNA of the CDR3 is TGTGCCAGCATGGGGCAGGGCAATCAGCCCCAGCATTTT. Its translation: CASMGQGNQPQHF.